The rows below give T cell receptor beta chains drawn from one sample of a study of blood T cell repertoires in COVID-19. Profiling relied on immunoSEQ multiplex PCR, and the TCRdb table lists in-frame clones only, not all of them. The sample carries around 83,000 clones, just over 85% recorded once. Input material: peripheral blood. The origin of the receptors is a man between 45 and 60 years old with active or convalescent COVID-19. CDR3s leave out the opening cysteine and the closing phenylalanine or tryptophan. The order of the fields is V gene, CDR3 protein.

TRBV3-1/TRBV3-2,ASKVSSGRYEQF
TRBV4-3,ASSSTGNQPQH
TRBV5-1,ASSDGVGGQPYYEQY
TRBV6-2/TRBV6-3,ASSYSSPYNEQF
TRBV9,ASSVGLAVETQY
TRBV5-4,ASSRDRVSEAF
TRBV7-6,ASSRDRASEQY
TRBV2,ASSGHIQGTAF
TRBV9,ASSVGLAGDGI
TRBV20-1,SASLTGLAGGGEQF
TRBV5-1,ASSLNGWGDTEAF
TRBV28,ASSFDRGNGDTQY
TRBV5-6,ASSLPGNSGANVLT
TRBV29-1,SVRTSEIMPVGSYNEQF
TRBV4-2,ASSQTGLSSYEQY
TRBV20-1,SAPGQGGYT
TRBV5-1,ASSFGRRQGSYEQY
TRBV5-6,ASSLGQGNSFGQPQH
TRBV10-1,ASSEVGGATDTQY
TRBV9,ASSVAGTGVREQY
TRBV3-1/TRBV3-2,ASSQNLAGVSNEQF
TRBV30,AWSEGLAGDADTQY
TRBV7-9,ASSFEGTTNEKLF
TRBV7-8,ASSHWGGEETQY
TRBV18,ASSPTGANSPLH
TRBV6-5,ASSYGGGGPYEQY
TRBV3-1/TRBV3-2,ASSQDRWKDSGLNTEAF
TRBV7-2,ASSLDRAQPQH
TRBV6-2/TRBV6-3,ASSYDGQGVNEQF
TRBV19,ASSKTSTDYSNQPQH
TRBV7-2,ASKKGHSTDTQY
TRBV19,ASSLGADRNYGYT
TRBV10-2,ASRSEAGNTGELF
TRBV29-1,SVGQGGDTQY
TRBV19,ASSEERDYGYT
TRBV29-1,SVLQGGNQPQH
TRBV9,ASSVVAGFRNEQF
TRBV3-1/TRBV3-2,ASSFRDRNSPLH
TRBV19,ASKKVAADRFNEKLF
TRBV12-5,ASGVLEGGEQY
TRBV5-4,ASSLPDRGAYGYT
TRBV6-5,ASSLAGDVETQY
TRBV6-1,ASSEPGQGYSPLH
TRBV10-3,ATGRQGTNQPQH
TRBV5-1,ASSLRVQHYGYT
TRBV5-4,ASSLGGLGNGYT
TRBV24-1,ATSEQGLNYGYT
TRBV7-2,ASSLQAGGPGANVLT
TRBV7-9,ASSLGQGWEKLF